This is a list of T cell receptor beta chains from one sample in a study of cytomegalovirus exposure and HLA in healthy donors. Generated by immunoSEQ multiplex PCR, the TCRdb table keeps only in-frame clones and is missing some. The sample lists 150,000 to 200,000 clones, around 68% occurring once. Sequencing input: PBMCs. Every receptor here comes from a man aged 45-65 years in good health and CMV-seronegative. Each CDR3 is given with its conserved first and last residue. D genes are given only for firm matches. The size of a clone is reported for some rows only, either as once, few or many, or as a class for expanded clones.

D,J,size,V,CDR3,DNA
TRBD1,TRBJ2-1,NA,TRBV5-4,CASSLRTGGYEQFF,TGTGCCAGCAGCTTACGGACAGGGGGCTATGAGCAGTTCTTC
TRBD1,TRBJ1-2,few,TRBV28,CASRPRDRGGYGYTF,TGTGCCAGCAGGCCCCGGGACAGGGGTGGCTATGGCTACACCTTC
NA,TRBJ1-1,NA,TRBV27,CASRRTAFTEAFF,TGTGCCAGCAGACGGACAGCATTCACTGAAGCTTTCTTT
TRBD1,TRBJ1-1,NA,TRBV27,CASSFGGTGNEAFF,TGTGCCAGCAGTTTCGGCGGGACAGGAAATGAAGCTTTCTTT
NA,TRBJ2-2,NA,TRBV21-1,CASSKSSGYAGELFF,TGTGCCAGCAGCAAGAGTTCCGGTTACGCCGGGGAGCTGTTTTTT
NA,TRBJ2-3,NA,TRBV7-6,CASSYQRGSTDTQYF,TGTGCCAGCAGCTACCAAAGGGGGAGCACAGATACGCAGTATTTT
NA,TRBJ1-2,NA,TRBV7-9,CASSLENAGGGYTF,TGTGCCAGCAGCTTAGAGAATGCGGGAGGAGGCTACACCTTC
NA,TRBJ1-5,NA,TRBV18,CASSRTDSNQPQHF,TGTGCCAGCTCACGGACAGATAGCAATCAGCCCCAGCATTTT
TRBD2,TRBJ2-7,NA,TRBV6-4,CASSDLGGEVVHEQYF,TGTGCCAGCAGTGACTTGGGGGGGGAAGTGGTCCACGAGCAGTACTTC
TRBD1,TRBJ1-3,few,TRBV6-1,CASSESRTGRNTIYF,TGTGCCAGCAGTGAAAGTCGGACAGGGCGAAACACCATATATTTT
NA,TRBJ1-5,NA,TRBV18,CASSQGVSGQPQHF,TGTGCCAGCTCACAGGGAGTTAGCGGTCAGCCCCAGCATTTT
TRBD1,TRBJ1-2,NA,TRBV2,CASSWGTGAGYGYTF,TGTGCCAGCAGTTGGGGAACAGGGGCGGGCTATGGCTACACCTTC
TRBD2,TRBJ2-1,NA,TRBV4-1,CASSQSGGASYNEQFF,TGCGCCAGCAGCCAGAGCGGGGGGGCGTCCTACAATGAGCAGTTCTTC
NA,TRBJ2-1,NA,TRBV4-1,CASSQEGRGGNEQFF,TGCGCCAGCAGCCAAGAAGGAAGGGGGGGCAATGAGCAGTTCTTC
TRBD2,TRBJ2-5,NA,TRBV11-3,CASSPSRGGWETQYF,TGTGCCAGCAGCCCATCCCGGGGGGGCTGGGAGACCCAGTACTTC
TRBD1,TRBJ1-5,few,TRBV28,CASSFTGARNQPQHF,TGTGCCAGCAGTTTCACAGGGGCCCGCAATCAGCCCCAGCATTTT
NA,TRBJ1-6,NA,TRBV14,CASSSGQLKFRNSPLHF,TGTGCCAGCAGCTCGGGACAATTGAAGTTTCGCAATTCACCCCTCCACTTT
NA,TRBJ1-1,NA,TRBV19,CASRPPTGYPEAFF,TGTGCCAGTAGACCCCCCACAGGGTACCCCGAAGCTTTCTTT
NA,TRBJ2-3,few,TRBV28,CASRSAGVQDTQYF,TGTGCCAGCAGGTCGGCAGGGGTACAAGATACGCAGTATTTT
TRBD1,TRBJ1-2,NA,TRBV6-6,CASSRQGTYGYTF,TGTGCCAGCAGTCGACAGGGGACCTATGGCTACACCTTC
TRBD1,TRBJ1-4,NA,TRBV5-1,CASSAYRGSSEKLFF,TGCGCCAGCAGCGCCTACAGGGGGTCAAGTGAAAAACTGTTTTTT
NA,TRBJ2-7,NA,TRBV6-5,CASSYDTSSAYEQYF,TGTGCCAGCAGTTACGACACTTCCTCGGCCTACGAGCAGTACTTC
NA,TRBJ2-5,NA,TRBV25-1,CASSESGVLETQYF,TGTGCCAGCAGTGAATCGGGAGTCTTGGAGACCCAGTACTTC
NA,TRBJ1-3,NA,TRBV20-1,CSASIGSASYF,TGCAGTGCTAGCATAGGCAGCGCCTCATATTTT
NA,TRBJ1-1,NA,TRBV28,CASSTDSFTEAFF,TGTGCCAGCAGCACCGATAGCTTCACTGAAGCTTTCTTT
TRBD1,TRBJ1-5,once,TRBV27,CASREDRGSNQPQHF,TGTGCCAGCAGGGAGGACAGGGGAAGCAATCAGCCCCAGCATTTT
NA,TRBJ1-2,NA,TRBV10-2,CASTGDSIYGYTF,TGCGCCAGCACAGGCGACAGCATCTATGGCTACACCTTC
NA,TRBJ1-2,many,TRBV6-6,CASSYGQDGNGYTF,TGTGCCAGCAGTTACGGGCAGGATGGAAATGGCTACACCTTC
NA,TRBJ2-6,NA,TRBV11-2,CASSLTGRGANVLTF,TGTGCCAGCAGCTTAACAGGGCGGGGGGCCAACGTCCTGACTTTC
NA,TRBJ2-1,NA,TRBV15,CATSRGGRRSYNEQFF,TGTGCCACCAGCAGAGGGGGGCGCCGCTCCTACAATGAGCAGTTCTTC
TRBD2,TRBJ2-5,NA,TRBV7-3,CASSRDGGGFQETQYF,TGTGCCAGCAGCCGGGACGGCGGGGGGTTCCAAGAGACCCAGTACTTC
TRBD1,TRBJ1-3,NA,TRBV5-8,CASSPGQSSGNTIYF,TGTGCCAGCAGCCCGGGACAGTCCTCTGGAAACACCATATATTTT
TRBD2,TRBJ2-3,NA,TRBV28,CASSLRSSGATDTQYF,TGTGCCAGCAGTTTGAGGTCTAGCGGGGCCACAGATACGCAGTATTTT
TRBD1,TRBJ2-7,few,TRBV15,CATSSLDRQDEQYF,TGTGCCACCAGCAGCCTGGACAGGCAGGACGAGCAGTACTTC
TRBD1,TRBJ1-6,NA,TRBV25-1,CASSESGTGKNSPLHF,TGTGCCAGCAGTGAGTCCGGGACAGGGAAAAATTCACCCCTCCACTTT
NA,TRBJ1-4,NA,TRBV12-5,CASGRRGTNEKLFF,TGTGCTAGTGGTCGGAGAGGGACTAATGAAAAACTGTTTTTT
TRBD2,TRBJ2-7,NA,TRBV5-4,CASSGAGLAGGLITHEQYF,TGTGCCAGCAGCGGCGCGGGACTAGCGGGGGGGCTTATCACCCACGAGCAGTACTTC
TRBD2,TRBJ2-7,NA,TRBV25-1,CASSPSAGTWYF,TGTGCCAGCAGTCCCTCAGCGGGAACCTGGTACTTC
NA,TRBJ1-4,NA,TRBV7-2,CASSRLGSSNEKLFF,TGTGCCAGCAGCCGTCTAGGAAGCTCTAATGAAAAACTGTTTTTT
TRBD1,TRBJ1-6,NA,TRBV2,CASLRGQAASYNSPLHF,TGTGCCAGCTTGCGGGGACAGGCCGCCTCCTATAATTCACCCCTCCACTTT
NA,TRBJ2-7,NA,TRBV19,CASSMAGNSYEQYF,TGTGCCAGTAGTATGGCGGGGAACTCCTACGAGCAGTACTTC
NA,TRBJ1-2,few,TRBV19,CASSGNYGYTF,TGTGCCAGTAGTGGCAACTATGGCTACACCTTC
NA,TRBJ1-1,few,TRBV6-5,CASTLGGNTEAFF,TGTGCCAGCACCCTAGGCGGGAACACTGAAGCTTTCTTT
TRBD1,TRBJ1-5,few,TRBV10-3,CAITRSAQDRGLNQPQHF,TGTGCCATCACGAGAAGCGCGCAGGACAGGGGGCTTAATCAGCCCCAGCATTTT
NA,TRBJ1-5,NA,TRBV25-1,CASSGPSSNQPQHF,TGTGCCAGCAGTGGCCCCAGTAGCAATCAGCCCCAGCATTTT
TRBD1,TRBJ1-1,NA,TRBV11-3,CASSEGQRNTEAFF,TGTGCCAGCAGCGAGGGACAGAGGAACACTGAAGCTTTCTTT
TRBD1,TRBJ1-2,NA,TRBV27,CASSFTGQGPNYGYTF,TGTGCCAGCAGTTTCACGGGACAGGGACCCAACTATGGCTACACCTTC
TRBD1,TRBJ2-3,NA,TRBV18,CASSPGQAVTDTQYF,TGTGCCAGCTCCCCGGGACAGGCTGTCACAGATACGCAGTATTTT
NA,TRBJ1-5,NA,TRBV7-2,CASSLVSGGNQPQHF,TGTGCCAGCAGCTTAGTCAGCGGGGGGAATCAGCCCCAGCATTTT
NA,TRBJ2-6,NA,TRBV28,CASSRAAGSGANVLTF,TGTGCCAGCAGCCGCGCAGCAGGGTCTGGGGCCAACGTCCTGACTTTC
TRBD1,TRBJ2-5,few,TRBV27,CASRRQGAGETQYF,TGTGCCAGCAGAAGACAGGGGGCGGGAGAGACCCAGTACTTC